These 8 T cell receptor beta chains share one sample of origin, sequenced in a study of CD8 T cells in ankylosing spondylitis. MiXCR, applied by TCRdb to the 5' RACE reads, yields one record per CDR3 protein. The data show roughly 220,000 distinct CDR3 sequences, 10% to 13% seen once. Specimen: blood, either unsorted or a sorted T cell fraction (not recorded which). These receptors all come from a male donor with ankylosing spondylitis or in good health (not recorded which).

This clonotype came up many times. The V gene is TRBV20-1, the J gene TRBJ1-6; D is perhaps TRBD1 (5 bases). V lost 5 bases to trimming and J lost 9 bases, with 11 bases between them. Germline values: CDR1 DFQATT, CDR2 SNEGSKA (reference sequence). This CDR3 has 12 amino acids. The CDR3 spells CSAQQGSSPLHF. The DNA of the CDR3 is TGCAGTGCTCAGCAGGGAAGTTCACCCCTCCACTTT.

This clonotype occurred many times. The chain is built from TRBV20-1 and TRBJ1-5; D gene ambiguous. The CDR3 has 16 amino acids. Germline V gene lookup returns CDR1 DFQATT and CDR2 SNEGSKA (reference sequence). Between the trimmed V and J ends, which lost 6 bases and 4 bases, there was a span of 22 bases. The CDR3 DNA sequence: TGCAGTGCGTCTGCCGTACGGTCGGCCCGTAATCAGCCCCAGCATTTT. The encoded protein is CSASAVRSARNQPQHF.

In its sample, this clonotype was seen many times. The genes are TRBV5-1 and TRBJ1-1, with TRBD1 matching over 11 bases. CDR1 is SGHRS, CDR2 YFSETQ, per germline. After removal of 4 bases from V and 7 bases from J, the junction contained 6 bases not matched to a gene. The CDR3 is made up of 14 amino acids. The CDR3 loop is CASSTRTGGDEAFF. The DNA for the CDR3 is TGCGCCAGCAGCACGCGGACAGGGGGCGATGAAGCTTTCTTT.

This clonotype has only a few counts. This chain links TRBV7-2 with TRBJ2-5; TRBD2 matches at 8 bases. The CDR3 runs 15 residues. The V gene's germline CDR1 is SGHTA and CDR2 FQGNSA. After removal of 5 bases from V and 0 bases from J, the junction contained 5 bases not matched to a gene. The CDR3 DNA follows: TGTGCCAGCAGCCGAAATAGCGGGGACCAAGAGACCCAGTACTTC. It encodes CASSRNSGDQETQYF.

This clonotype was recorded many times. The chain links TRBV6-5 to TRBJ1-2; TRBD1 matches 7 bases. Trimming removed 1 base from V and 7 bases from J; junction bases left unmatched: 18. CDR1 and CDR2 from the germline V gene are MNHEY and SVGAGI. This CDR3 is built from 18 residues. This CDR3 is CASSYWQSDRDRALGYTF. Here the CDR3 DNA reads TGTGCCAGCAGTTACTGGCAATCGGACCGGGACAGAGCTCTTGGCTACACCTTC.

A note on this clonotype: A much bigger clone sits one base away, suggesting this may be a read error. The chain links TRBV3-1 to TRBJ1-2; TRBD1 agrees at 8 bases. In germline, CDR1 is LGHDT, CDR2 YNNKEL (reference sequence). The CDR3 spans 14 residues. CDR3 loop: CASSQLGQGGGYPF. CDR3 in DNA: TGTGCCAGCAGCCAGCTCGGACAGGGCGGCGGCTACCCCTTC.

By sample fraction, this clonotype is medium-sized. The chain is built from TRBV24-1 and TRBJ2-3; D gene unclear. The length of the CDR3 is 11 residues. Germline V gives CDR1 KGHDR, CDR2 SFDVKD. V was clipped by 6 bases and J by 4 bases, with 4 bases between them. CDR3 coding DNA: TGTGCCACCAGTCAGTCAGATACGCAGTATTTT. Its translation: CATSQSDTQYF.

There are many counts of this clonotype. The chain carries TRBV5-1 and TRBJ2-5; TRBD1 might be the D (6 bases). The V gene's germline CDR1 is SGHRS and CDR2 YFSETQ. The CDR3 totals 13 residues. V was clipped by 5 bases and J by 2 bases, with 10 bases between them. In DNA form, the CDR3 reads TGCGCCAGCAGTGTGGACAGACAAGAGACCCAGTACTTC. This codes for CASSVDRQETQYF. The full variable domain, with the rest looked up from reference TRBV5-1 and TRBJ2-5, is KAGVTQTPRYLIKTRGQQVTLSCSPISGHRSVSWYQQTPGQGLQFLFEYFSETQRNKGNFPGRFSGRQFSNSRSEMNVSTLELGDSALYLCASSVDRQETQYFGPGTRLLVL.